These T cell receptor beta chains were read from a single sample in a study of blood T cell repertoires in COVID-19. Only in-frame clones appear in the TCRdb table, and some are missing; sequencing was by immunoSEQ multiplex PCR. The sample includes hundreds of thousands of clones, over 75% of them seen just once. Sequenced sample: peripheral blood. These receptors all come from a man over 45 with active or convalescent COVID-19. Both conserved end residues are part of each CDR3. Fields, in order: D gene, clone size, V gene, J gene, CDR3 protein, CDR3 DNA. A D gene is named only where the DNA matches it firmly. Expanded clones are given a class, and other clones once, few, many or no size at all.

D gene: TRBD1; clone size: NA; V gene: TRBV13; J gene: TRBJ2-5; CDR3 protein: CASSRDREGETQYF; CDR3 DNA: TGTGCCAGCAGCCGGGACAGGGAGGGAGAGACCCAGTACTTC
D gene: NA; clone size: NA; V gene: TRBV20-1; J gene: TRBJ2-1; CDR3 protein: CSASIRGSSYNEQFF; CDR3 DNA: TGCAGTGCTAGTATACGGGGTAGCTCCTACAATGAGCAGTTCTTC
D gene: NA; clone size: NA; V gene: TRBV28; J gene: TRBJ1-4; CDR3 protein: CASSAPHGVVGWNEKLFF; CDR3 DNA: TGTGCCAGCAGTGCTCCTCACGGGGTAGTGGGGTGGAATGAAAAACTGTTTTTT
D gene: NA; clone size: many; V gene: TRBV23-1; J gene: TRBJ1-2; CDR3 protein: CASSHYTPRRSNGYTF; CDR3 DNA: TGCGCCAGCAGTCATTACACCCCCCGACGGAGTAATGGCTACACCTTC
D gene: TRBD2; clone size: NA; V gene: TRBV7-9; J gene: TRBJ2-3; CDR3 protein: CASSLSYGTSDTQYF; CDR3 DNA: TGTGCCAGCAGCTTAAGTTACGGGACTAGCGATACGCAGTATTTT
D gene: NA; clone size: NA; V gene: TRBV3-1/TRBV3-2; J gene: TRBJ2-5; CDR3 protein: CASSQGVLRQGETQYF; CDR3 DNA: TGTGCCAGCAGCCAAGGAGTTCTGCGCCAGGGGGAGACCCAGTACTTC
D gene: TRBD2; clone size: once; V gene: TRBV4-2; J gene: TRBJ2-1; CDR3 protein: CASSLTWAPTSGREGYNEQFF; CDR3 DNA: TGTGCCAGCAGCCTAACCTGGGCCCCGACTAGCGGGAGGGAGGGTTACAATGAGCAGTTCTTC
D gene: TRBD1; clone size: few; V gene: TRBV2; J gene: TRBJ2-5; CDR3 protein: CASRSTGSNRETQYF; CDR3 DNA: TGTGCCAGCAGATCGACAGGGAGTAATAGAGAGACCCAGTACTTC
D gene: NA; clone size: NA; V gene: TRBV28; J gene: TRBJ1-6; CDR3 protein: CASSSSGSPLHF; CDR3 DNA: TGTGCCAGTAGTTCCAGCGGTTCACCCCTCCACTTT
D gene: TRBD1; clone size: NA; V gene: TRBV19; J gene: TRBJ1-2; CDR3 protein: CASSTQGAYGYTF; CDR3 DNA: TGTGCCAGTAGTACACAGGGGGCGTATGGCTACACCTTC
D gene: TRBD1; clone size: NA; V gene: TRBV20-1; J gene: TRBJ2-5; CDR3 protein: CSGQGAETQYF; CDR3 DNA: TGCAGTGGACAGGGGGCAGAGACCCAGTACTTC
D gene: NA; clone size: few; V gene: TRBV11-3; J gene: TRBJ1-6; CDR3 protein: CASSLERYNSPLHF; CDR3 DNA: TGTGCCAGCAGCTTAGAGCGATATAATTCACCCCTCCACTTT
D gene: NA; clone size: NA; V gene: TRBV5-4; J gene: TRBJ2-6; CDR3 protein: CASSWATTTGANVLTF; CDR3 DNA: TGTGCCAGCAGCTGGGCTACCACCACGGGGGCCAACGTCCTGACTTTC
D gene: NA; clone size: NA; V gene: TRBV3-1/TRBV3-2; J gene: TRBJ1-1; CDR3 protein: CASSPGGTEAFF; CDR3 DNA: TGTGCCAGCAGCCCTGGGGGGACTGAAGCTTTCTTT
D gene: TRBD2; clone size: few; V gene: TRBV30; J gene: TRBJ2-7; CDR3 protein: CALEAGVGSYEQYF; CDR3 DNA: TGTGCCTTGGAGGCGGGAGTTGGCTCCTACGAGCAGTACTTC
D gene: TRBD2; clone size: NA; V gene: TRBV3-1/TRBV3-2; J gene: TRBJ2-1; CDR3 protein: CASSQTSGSGNEQFF; CDR3 DNA: TGTGCCAGCAGCCAAACCAGCGGGAGTGGCAATGAGCAGTTCTTC
D gene: TRBD2; clone size: NA; V gene: TRBV11-2; J gene: TRBJ2-7; CDR3 protein: CASSNAVFPSGIYEQYF; CDR3 DNA: TGTGCCAGCAGCAACGCCGTTTTCCCTAGCGGGATCTACGAGCAGTACTTC
D gene: TRBD2; clone size: NA; V gene: TRBV7-3; J gene: TRBJ2-1; CDR3 protein: CASSLMSGGSNEQFF; CDR3 DNA: TGTGCCAGCAGCTTAATGTCCGGGGGGTCGAATGAGCAGTTCTTC
D gene: TRBD2; clone size: NA; V gene: TRBV7-9; J gene: TRBJ2-3; CDR3 protein: CASSLERRGREGQYF; CDR3 DNA: TGTGCCAGCAGCTTAGAGAGGCGCGGGAGGGAGGGGCAGTATTTT
D gene: NA; clone size: NA; V gene: TRBV4-3; J gene: TRBJ2-7; CDR3 protein: CASSQEGREVPIYEQYF; CDR3 DNA: TGCGCCAGCAGCCAAGAGGGGAGAGAGGTCCCGATCTACGAGCAGTACTTC
D gene: NA; clone size: NA; V gene: TRBV7-8; J gene: TRBJ2-6; CDR3 protein: CASSSPRSGANVLTF; CDR3 DNA: TGTGCCAGCAGCTCTCCTCGTTCTGGGGCCAACGTCCTGACTTTC
D gene: NA; clone size: NA; V gene: TRBV5-1; J gene: TRBJ1-6; CDR3 protein: CASSFDAGAHSPLHF; CDR3 DNA: TGCGCCAGCAGCTTCGATGCGGGGGCCCATTCACCCCTCCACTTT
D gene: TRBD2; clone size: once; V gene: TRBV4-1; J gene: TRBJ2-1; CDR3 protein: CASSQVGRTYNEQFF; CDR3 DNA: TGCGCCAGCAGCCAAGTCGGGAGGACCTACAATGAGCAGTTCTTC
D gene: TRBD1; clone size: NA; V gene: TRBV6-5; J gene: TRBJ1-6; CDR3 protein: CASRSGTGHNSPLHF; CDR3 DNA: TGTGCCAGCAGATCCGGGACAGGGCACAATTCACCCCTCCACTTT
D gene: TRBD2; clone size: NA; V gene: TRBV23-1; J gene: TRBJ2-1; CDR3 protein: CASSHHTSGGDNEQFF; CDR3 DNA: TGCGCCAGCAGTCACCATACTAGCGGGGGCGACAATGAGCAGTTCTTC
D gene: NA; clone size: few; V gene: TRBV2; J gene: TRBJ1-6; CDR3 protein: CASLQGQYNSPLHF; CDR3 DNA: TGTGCCAGTTTACAAGGACAATATAATTCACCCCTCCACTTT
D gene: NA; clone size: NA; V gene: TRBV30; J gene: TRBJ1-1; CDR3 protein: CAWSVNVVEAAFF; CDR3 DNA: TGTGCCTGGAGTGTAAATGTGGTGGAGGCAGCTTTCTTT
D gene: NA; clone size: NA; V gene: TRBV19; J gene: TRBJ1-1; CDR3 protein: CASREGNTEAFF; CDR3 DNA: TGTGCCAGTCGGGAGGGGAACACTGAAGCTTTCTTT
D gene: NA; clone size: NA; V gene: TRBV25-1; J gene: TRBJ1-4; CDR3 protein: CASSEGGYEKLFF; CDR3 DNA: TGTGCCAGCAGTGAAGGAGGTTATGAAAAACTGTTTTTT
D gene: NA; clone size: few; V gene: TRBV5-1; J gene: TRBJ2-7; CDR3 protein: CASSAGSYEQYF; CDR3 DNA: TGCGCCAGCAGCGCCGGGTCCTACGAGCAGTACTTC
D gene: TRBD2; clone size: NA; V gene: TRBV6-5; J gene: TRBJ2-3; CDR3 protein: CAGQAGRGADTQYF; CDR3 DNA: TGTGCCGGTCAAGCGGGAAGGGGCGCAGATACGCAGTATTTT
D gene: NA; clone size: NA; V gene: TRBV7-3; J gene: TRBJ1-1; CDR3 protein: CASSSGTGLSTEAFF; CDR3 DNA: TGTGCCAGCAGCTCCGGTACGGGTTTGAGCACTGAAGCTTTCTTT
D gene: TRBD2; clone size: NA; V gene: TRBV5-4; J gene: TRBJ2-1; CDR3 protein: CASSPTWASGYNEQFF; CDR3 DNA: TGTGCCAGCAGCCCCACTTGGGCTAGCGGTTACAATGAGCAGTTCTTC
D gene: TRBD1; clone size: NA; V gene: TRBV5-8; J gene: TRBJ1-1; CDR3 protein: CASSFLTLTGDSMNTEAFF; CDR3 DNA: TGTGCCAGCAGCTTCCTGACCTTGACAGGGGATTCCATGAACACTGAAGCTTTCTTT
D gene: NA; clone size: NA; V gene: TRBV27; J gene: TRBJ2-2; CDR3 protein: CASSLFGVNTGELFF; CDR3 DNA: TGTGCCAGCAGTTTATTCGGAGTTAACACCGGGGAGCTGTTTTTT
D gene: TRBD1; clone size: NA; V gene: TRBV29-1; J gene: TRBJ1-1; CDR3 protein: CSVVPGQWGDTEAFF; CDR3 DNA: TGCAGCGTTGTCCCGGGACAGTGGGGGGACACTGAAGCTTTCTTT
D gene: TRBD2; clone size: NA; V gene: TRBV5-1; J gene: TRBJ2-3; CDR3 protein: CASSFKLPGLAGGDGDTQYF; CDR3 DNA: TGCGCCAGCAGCTTCAAACTTCCGGGACTAGCGGGAGGGGATGGAGATACGCAGTATTTT
D gene: NA; clone size: NA; V gene: TRBV12-3/TRBV12-4; J gene: TRBJ2-7; CDR3 protein: CASSPTSTYEQYF; CDR3 DNA: TGTGCCAGCAGTCCGACTTCGACCTACGAGCAGTACTTC
D gene: NA; clone size: NA; V gene: TRBV19; J gene: TRBJ2-7; CDR3 protein: CASSIGASGEQYF; CDR3 DNA: TGTGCCAGTAGTATCGGAGCCAGTGGGGAGCAGTACTTC
D gene: TRBD2; clone size: NA; V gene: TRBV30; J gene: TRBJ2-3; CDR3 protein: CAWSRRGSTDTQYF; CDR3 DNA: TGTGCCTGGAGTCGGCGGGGGAGCACAGATACGCAGTATTTT
D gene: TRBD1; clone size: once; V gene: TRBV6-6; J gene: TRBJ1-4; CDR3 protein: CASSPGGQGRINEKLFF; CDR3 DNA: TGTGCCAGCAGTCCAGGTGGACAGGGGCGGATAAACGAAAAACTGTTTTTT
D gene: TRBD1; clone size: NA; V gene: TRBV18; J gene: TRBJ1-3; CDR3 protein: CASSPNPGQGNTIYF; CDR3 DNA: TGTGCCAGCTCACCGAACCCGGGACAGGGGAACACCATATATTTT
D gene: NA; clone size: NA; V gene: TRBV30; J gene: TRBJ1-4; CDR3 protein: CAWSVQGNEKLFF; CDR3 DNA: TGTGCCTGGAGTGTGCAGGGGAATGAAAAACTGTTTTTT
D gene: NA; clone size: NA; V gene: TRBV19; J gene: TRBJ1-1; CDR3 protein: CATHDPGSSINEAFF; CDR3 DNA: TGTGCCACCCACGACCCGGGGTCAAGTATTAATGAAGCTTTCTTT
D gene: NA; clone size: NA; V gene: TRBV28; J gene: TRBJ2-3; CDR3 protein: CASSRAGDTQYF; CDR3 DNA: TGTGCCAGCAGCCGTGCAGGAGATACGCAGTATTTT
D gene: NA; clone size: NA; V gene: TRBV7-2; J gene: TRBJ2-5; CDR3 protein: CASSYLAGKETQYF; CDR3 DNA: TGTGCCAGCAGCTACCTGGCGGGGAAAGAGACCCAGTACTTC
D gene: NA; clone size: NA; V gene: TRBV12-3/TRBV12-4; J gene: TRBJ2-7; CDR3 protein: CASSSSLYEQYF; CDR3 DNA: TGTGCCAGCAGTTCCTCTCTATACGAGCAGTACTTC
D gene: NA; clone size: NA; V gene: TRBV20-1; J gene: TRBJ2-1; CDR3 protein: CSLAGVNEQFF; CDR3 DNA: TGCAGTCTTGCAGGGGTCAATGAGCAGTTCTTC
D gene: NA; clone size: NA; V gene: TRBV27; J gene: TRBJ2-7; CDR3 protein: CASSSGVQQYF; CDR3 DNA: TGTGCCAGCAGTTCCGGGGTACAGCAGTACTTC
D gene: NA; clone size: once; V gene: TRBV7-3; J gene: TRBJ2-7; CDR3 protein: CASSSFVEGEQYF; CDR3 DNA: TGTGCCAGCAGCTCCTTCGTGGAGGGCGAGCAGTACTTC
D gene: TRBD1; clone size: NA; V gene: TRBV5-1; J gene: TRBJ1-2; CDR3 protein: CASSEGAGNYGYTF; CDR3 DNA: TGCGCCAGCAGCGAGGGGGCCGGGAATTATGGCTACACCTTC
D gene: TRBD2; clone size: NA; V gene: TRBV29-1; J gene: TRBJ2-3; CDR3 protein: CSVVGLAGGTDTQYF; CDR3 DNA: TGCAGCGTTGTAGGGCTAGCGGGAGGAACAGATACGCAGTATTTT
D gene: NA; clone size: NA; V gene: TRBV5-4; J gene: TRBJ2-2; CDR3 protein: CASSLMGLQSIGELFF; CDR3 DNA: TGTGCCAGCAGCTTAATGGGACTCCAAAGTATCGGGGAGCTGTTTTTT
D gene: TRBD2; clone size: once; V gene: TRBV27; J gene: TRBJ2-7; CDR3 protein: CASRSKSRLAGISYEQYF; CDR3 DNA: TGTGCCAGCAGGTCTAAATCTCGACTAGCGGGGATAAGCTACGAGCAGTACTTC